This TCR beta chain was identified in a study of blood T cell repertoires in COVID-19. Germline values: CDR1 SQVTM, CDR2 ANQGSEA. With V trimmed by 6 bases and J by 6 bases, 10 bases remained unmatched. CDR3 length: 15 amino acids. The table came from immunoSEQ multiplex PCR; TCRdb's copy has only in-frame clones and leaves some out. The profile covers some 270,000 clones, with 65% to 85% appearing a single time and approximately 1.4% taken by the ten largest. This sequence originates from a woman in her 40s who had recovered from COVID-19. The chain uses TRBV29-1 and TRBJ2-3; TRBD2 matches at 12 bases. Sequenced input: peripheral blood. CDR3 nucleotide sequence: TGCAGCGTCCTAGGACTAGCGGGGACCGCGGATACGCAGTATTTT. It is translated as CSVLGLAGTADTQYF.